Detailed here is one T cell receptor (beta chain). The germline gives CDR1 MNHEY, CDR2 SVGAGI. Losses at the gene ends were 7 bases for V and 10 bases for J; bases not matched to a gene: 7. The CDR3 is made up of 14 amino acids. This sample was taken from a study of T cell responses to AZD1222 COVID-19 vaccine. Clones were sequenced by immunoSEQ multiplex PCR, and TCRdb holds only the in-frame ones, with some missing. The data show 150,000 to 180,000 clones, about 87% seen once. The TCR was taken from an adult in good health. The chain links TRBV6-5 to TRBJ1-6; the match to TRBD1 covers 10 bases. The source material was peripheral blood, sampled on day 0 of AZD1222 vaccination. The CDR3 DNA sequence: TGTGCCAGCAATCCCGACAGGGGGCACTCACCCCTCCACTTT. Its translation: CASNPDRGHSPLHF.